The text below deals with one TCR beta chain. The antigen remains unidentified. The sample originates from a study of cytotoxic CD8 clonotypes in ibrutinib-treated CLL. Turning to the study itself: Response was recorded as partial in about 24 patients and complete in 2; at median approximately 63 months, approximately 15 remained remitted and about 12 had progressed. Averaging across samples gave roughly 250,000 productive templates and tens of thousands of productive rearrangements.

TCRdb's copy holds only in-frame clones and misses some; the assay was immunoSEQ multiplex PCR. The sample contains 110,000 to 150,000 clones, approximately 80% of which appear only once. The CDR3 spans 19 residues. Looked up from germline, CDR1 is MDHEN and CDR2 is SYDVKM. The J segment lost 1 base and the V segment lost 3 bases, leaving 12 bases of the junction unmatched. Findings and caveats of the study: Sampling times (in sustained-remission versus progressing patients) were not the same.

The chain has TRBV28 and TRBJ1-5; 10 nucleotides align to TRBD1. This TCR was recovered from a human donor with chronic lymphocytic leukemia. The sample here was PBMCs, taken after 24 months of ibrutinib treatment. DNA of the CDR3: TGTGCCAGCAGTTTCCCCATCTCGACAGGGGGCAACAGCAATCAGCCCCAGCATTTT. Its protein is CASSFPISTGGNSNQPQHF.